This note documents a single T cell receptor (beta chain) sequence. The data derive from a study of blood T cell repertoires in COVID-19. Study background: Spain, Italy and the United States supplied samples that represented acute and convalescent COVID-19. T cells, B-cell-depleted T cells, or PBMCs provided the cDNA or gDNA that served as material.

This table comes from immunoSEQ multiplex PCR, and its TCRdb copy is limited to in-frame clones, with some not included. The sample carries some 350,000 clones, 88% recorded once. The CDR3 sequence is 15 residues long. V shed 3 bases and J 0 bases; nucleotides not matched to a gene: 1. CDR1 LNHDA and CDR2 SQIVND come from the germline V gene (reference sequence). Input material: PBMCs or T cells enriched from blood (not recorded which). This chain uses TRBV19 with TRBJ1-5; the match to TRBD1 covers 8 bases. This sequence originates from a man aged 25-45 years who had recovered from COVID-19. The chain's CDR3 is CASSIGQGSNQPQHF. In DNA form, the CDR3 reads TGTGCCAGTAGTATCGGACAGGGTAGCAATCAGCCCCAGCATTTT. The complete variable domain, with remaining parts taken from reference TRBV19 and TRBJ1-5, reads DGGITQSPKYLFRKEGQNVTLSCEQNLNHDAMYWYRQDPGQGLRLIYYSQIVNDFQKGDIAEGYSVSREKKESFPLTVTSAQKNPTAFYLCASSIGQGSNQPQHFGDGTRLSIL.